The next 11 T cell receptor beta chains were all read from a single sample in a study of blood T cell repertoires in COVID-19. Some clones are missing from TCRdb's copy, which holds only in-frame ones; the method was immunoSEQ multiplex PCR. The sample has just over 250,000 clones; around 90% are singletons. Sequenced sample: peripheral blood. The receptors here all came from a person aged 18-29 years with COVID-19, enrolled during active disease.

A single count supports this clone. The rearrangement joins TRBV7-3 to TRBJ1-6, with D possibly being TRBD1 (5 bases). Germline CDR1 SGHTA, CDR2 FQGTGA. V lost 1 base to trimming and J lost 7 bases, with 11 bases between them. This CDR3 is 15 amino acids long. The CDR3 coding sequence is TGTGCCAGCAGCTTAAGTGTGACAGCGAATTCACCCCTCCACTTT. It translates to CASSLSVTANSPLHF. The entire variable domain, with the rest obtained from reference TRBV7-3 and TRBJ1-6, is as follows: GAGVSQTPSNKVTEKGKYVELRCDPISGHTALYWYRQSLGQGPEFLIYFQGTGAADDSGLPNDRFFAVRPEGSVSTLKIQRTERGDSAVYLCASSLSVTANSPLHFGNGTRLTVT.

The chain is built from TRBV11-2 and TRBJ2-7; 9 bases are shared with TRBD1. V lost 5 bases, J lost 5 bases, and 1 base stayed unmatched. This CDR3 has 12 amino acids. The V gene's germline CDR1 is SGHAT and CDR2 FQNNGV. CDR3 loop: CASSRDRDEQYF. CDR3 bases: TGTGCCAGCAGCCGGGACAGGGACGAGCAGTACTTC.

This chain links TRBV27 with TRBJ2-7; 11 bases line up with TRBD1. The CDR3 has 15 residues. J lost 4 bases, V lost 3 bases, and 5 bases had no gene match. Germline V CDR1 and CDR2: MNHEY, SMNVEV (reference sequence). CDR3 nucleotide sequence: TGTGCCAGCAGTTTCACGGGACAGGGGGGGTACGAGCAGTACTTC. This translates into CASSFTGQGGYEQYF.

V is TRBV23-1 and J is TRBJ2-7; D is possibly TRBD1 (6 bases). TRBV23-1 is filed as an ORF, its function uncertain. Trimming left V 2 bases short and J 2 bases short, with 13 bases between. The CDR3 loop spans 15 amino acids. The CDR3 loop is CASSQGGCVTYEQYF. The CDR3 DNA reads as TGCGCCAGCAGTCAAGGGGGCTGTGTAACCTACGAGCAGTACTTC.

V usage is TRBV19 and J usage is TRBJ1-2; the D is unclear. This CDR3 contains 14 residues. Germline assignment: CDR1 LNHDA and CDR2 SQIVND (reference sequence). The V gene lost 6 bases and the J gene lost 1 base, with 12 bases spanning the gap. The CDR3 DNA reads as TGTGCCAGTAGGGCCCTAGAAATTAACTATGGCTACACCTTC. It is translated as CASRALEINYGYTF.

The rearrangement links TRBV10-3 to TRBJ2-1; no firm D call. Trimming took 4 bases from V and 0 from J, leaving 13 bases between them. Germline V gene lookup returns CDR1 ENHRY and CDR2 SYGVKD. The CDR3 totals 16 residues. The CDR3 is CAISAFRSSSYNEQFF. Here the CDR3 DNA reads TGTGCCATCAGTGCATTCCGATCGAGCTCCTACAATGAGCAGTTCTTC.

The chain recombines TRBV19 with TRBJ2-1, with no clear D. Trimming removed 2 bases from V and 4 bases from J, with 15 bases in between. CDR3 length: 16 amino acids. Germline values: CDR1 LNHDA, CDR2 SQIVND (reference sequence). CDR3 in DNA: TGTGCCAGTAGTATACCACCTACTCAACTATACAATGAGCAGTTCTTC. This sequence encodes CASSIPPTQLYNEQFF.

The rearrangement joins TRBV7-3 to TRBJ2-1; 7 bases fit TRBD2. The germline V gene encodes CDR1 SGHTA and CDR2 FQGTGA. The trim removed 2 bases at V and 13 bases at J, leaving 5 bases unmatched. The CDR3 sequence is 12 residues long. This chain's CDR3 is CASSLLGRAQFF. CDR3 nucleotide sequence: TGTGCCAGCAGCTTATTAGGGAGGGCTCAGTTCTTC.

The chain employs TRBV12-3 or TRBV12-4 and TRBJ2-5, with no clear D. The CDR3 has 12 residues. V was clipped by 6 bases and J by 5 bases, with 10 bases between them. The CDR3 DNA is TGTGCCAGCAGACTATCTCATGAGACCCAGTACTTC. This codes for CASRLSHETQYF.

This chain joins TRBV4-2 and TRBJ1-4, with D possibly TRBD1 on 5 matching bases. Trimming left V 0 bases short and J 0 bases short, with 11 bases between. This CDR3 contains 17 residues. Germline V CDR1 and CDR2: LGHNA, YNFKEQ. CDR3 amino acids: CASSQDLAGPTNEKLFF. In nucleotides, the CDR3 is TGTGCCAGCAGCCAAGATTTAGCGGGGCCAACTAATGAAAAACTGTTTTTT.

The V and J genes are TRBV7-9 and TRBJ2-5, with 7 bases identical to TRBD1. The J segment lost 5 bases and the V segment lost 1 base, leaving 10 bases of the junction unmatched. The germline V gene encodes CDR1 SEHNR and CDR2 FQNEAQ (reference sequence). This CDR3 has 16 residues. The CDR3 reads CASSLEGGSPTETQYF. As DNA, the CDR3 is TGTGCCAGCAGCTTAGAAGGGGGCAGCCCTACTGAGACCCAGTACTTC.